The 26 T cell receptor beta chains given below trace back to one sample, sequenced in a study of cytomegalovirus exposure and HLA in healthy donors. PCR primers comprised 60 Vbeta and 13 Jbeta primers. TCRdb's table, derived via immunoSEQ multiplex PCR, lists solely in-frame clones and lacks some. The sample holds 150,000 to 200,000 clones; 82% are singletons and the top ten take 0.96%. Sequenced material: PBMCs. The origin of the receptors is a girl aged 2 to 9 in good health and CMV-seropositive.

This chain connects TRBV28 to TRBJ2-7; maybe TRBD2 (6 bases). Germline CDR1 MDHEN, CDR2 SYDVKM. This CDR3 spans 13 amino acids. V dropped 2 bases and J dropped 2 bases, with 7 bases sitting between them. The CDR3 DNA sequence: TGTGCCAGCAGTTTAACGGGGGCCTACGAGCAGTACTTC. As protein: CASSLTGAYEQYF.

The chain recombines TRBV18 with TRBJ2-7; possible D gene TRBD1, 6 bases. The V end was cut by 3 bases, the J end by 6 bases, with 18 bases between. The CDR3 extends over 15 amino acids. Germline CDR1 KGHSH, CDR2 LQKENI. The CDR3, as DNA: TGTGCCAGCTCACCTCCCGGGACATTTGGTCGCGAGCAGTACTTC. Its translation: CASSPPGTFGREQYF.

This clone has a handful of counts. The chain links TRBV6-5 to TRBJ2-5; 13 bases agree with TRBD2. TRBJ2-7 matches the DNA end more closely, so the J call is doubtful. The CDR3 loop spans 15 amino acids. The germline CDR1 and CDR2 sequences are MNHEY and SVGAGI. The CDR3 protein is CASSSLAGGPYEQYF. CDR3 DNA: TGTGCCAGCAGTTCACTAGCGGGAGGGCCTTACGAGCAGTACTTC.

This sequence joins TRBV11-2 and TRBJ1-1; D is perhaps TRBD1 (5 bases). Trimming left V 4 bases short and J 4 bases short, with 22 bases between. Germline loops: CDR1 SGHAT, CDR2 FQNNGV. The CDR3 spans 17 residues. CDR3 nucleotide sequence: TGTGCCAGCAGCTCCTCTACTCCGACAGACGGATCCACTGAAGCTTTCTTT. This codes for CASSSSTPTDGSTEAFF.

The chain links TRBV30 to TRBJ1-2, with 7 bases lining up with TRBD1. V was clipped by 2 bases and J by 6 bases; unmatched bases: 6. The CDR3 consists of 13 residues. Germline CDR1 is GTSNPN and CDR2 is SVGIG (reference sequence). CDR3 loop: CAWSRQGSDGYTF. DNA for the CDR3: TGTGCCTGGAGTCGACAGGGTTCGGATGGCTACACCTTC.

The V gene is TRBV10-3, the J gene TRBJ2-2, with TRBD2 matching over 10 bases. The CDR3 runs to 18 residues. CDR1 is ENHRY and CDR2 is SYGVKD in the germline V gene. Losses at the gene ends were 6 bases for V and 6 bases for J; bases not matched to a gene: 16. The CDR3: CAIRGDIAGGPRPGELFF. The DNA of the CDR3 is TGTGCCATCAGGGGGGATATAGCGGGAGGCCCGCGGCCCGGGGAGCTGTTTTTT.

This sequence joins TRBV2 and TRBJ2-1; 9 bases align to TRBD2. Germline V gene data show CDR1 as SNHLY and CDR2 as FYNNEI. CDR3 size: 16 residues. The V and J ends lost 7 bases and 4 bases, in that order; junction bases with no gene match: 11. CDR3 DNA sequence: TGTGCCAGCATTCGCCTACCGGGACTAGCATACAATGAGCAGTTCTTC. Its protein is CASIRLPGLAYNEQFF.

This chain joins TRBV7-6 and TRBJ2-1; 11 bases match TRBD2. The CDR3 runs to 17 residues. The V and J ends lost 5 bases and 6 bases, in that order; junction bases with no gene match: 12. From germline, CDR1 is SGHVS and CDR2 FNYEAQ. CDR3 nucleotides: TGTGCCAGCAGCCGGTTTAGTACTAGCGGGAGACGCAATGAGCAGTTCTTC. Its translation is CASSRFSTSGRRNEQFF.

This clone came up once. The chain carries TRBV30 and TRBJ1-5; D possibly corresponds to TRBD1 (5 bases). Germline loops: CDR1 GTSNPN, CDR2 SVGIG (reference sequence). The CDR3 sequence is 14 residues long. Trimming pared 3 bases from V and 2 bases from J, leaving 11 bases between. The CDR3 here is CAWRPWGGNQPQHF. DNA for the CDR3: TGTGCCTGGAGGCCCTGGGGCGGCAATCAGCCCCAGCATTTT.

The chain joins TRBV29-1 to TRBJ2-1, with 13 bases fitting TRBD2. The ends lost 1 base at V and 6 bases at J; junction bases unmatched: 9. This CDR3 region has 17 residues. From germline, CDR1 is SQVTM and CDR2 ANQGSEA. The CDR3 sequence: CSVEGGLAGEISNEQFF. CDR3 nucleotides: TGCAGCGTTGAAGGAGGACTAGCGGGAGAGATTAGCAATGAGCAGTTCTTC.

The rearrangement uses TRBV2 and TRBJ1-5; D not certain. The germline V gene encodes CDR1 SNHLY and CDR2 FYNNEI. This CDR3 is 13 amino acids long. Trimming removed 4 bases from V and 3 bases from J, with 7 bases in between. The CDR3 loop is CASSARANQPQHF. CDR3 sequence (DNA): TGTGCCAGCAGTGCGAGGGCCAATCAGCCCCAGCATTTT.

The genes are TRBV30 and TRBJ1-3, with D possibly matching TRBD1 (6 bases). Trimming pared 1 base from V and 4 bases from J, leaving 8 bases between. The CDR3 sequence is 13 residues long. Germline V lookup: CDR1 GTSNPN, CDR2 SVGIG (reference sequence). CDR3 region: CAWSGGLGNTIYF. In DNA form, the CDR3 reads TGTGCCTGGAGTGGGGGGCTAGGAAACACCATATATTTT.

The chain couples TRBV14 to TRBJ2-3; D perhaps matches TRBD2 (6 bases). The CDR3 is 15 residues long. Between the trimmed V and J ends, which lost 4 bases and 0 bases, there was a span of 11 bases. The germline V gene encodes CDR1 SGHDN and CDR2 FVKESK. The CDR3 reads CASSPGTLSTDTQYF. CDR3 sequence (DNA): TGTGCCAGCAGCCCCGGGACTCTAAGCACAGATACGCAGTATTTT.

The chain joins TRBV15 to TRBJ2-7; TRBD2 aligns across 8 bases. The CDR3 has 14 amino acids. V was pared by 5 bases and J by 1 base, with 4 bases of the junction left unmatched. The germline V gene has CDR1 LNHNV and CDR2 YYDKDF (reference sequence). The CDR3 here is CATSVAGMSYEQYF. The CDR3 DNA reads TGTGCCACCAGCGTAGCGGGAATGTCCTACGAGCAGTACTTC.

This clone was seen only once. In DNA, the CDR3 is TGTGCCAGCAGTTTATCAGGGCGGGGCACCTACGAGCAGTACTTC. Translating gives CASSLSGRGTYEQYF. The chain is built from TRBV27 and TRBJ2-7; possibly TRBD2 for D (6 bases). The germline V gene encodes CDR1 MNHEY and CDR2 SMNVEV (reference sequence). The CDR3 sequence is 15 residues long. Trimming cost V 0 bases and J 2 bases, with 11 bases left between them.

This clone was detected once. The chain uses TRBV30 and TRBJ2-3; TRBD2 agrees at 7 bases. Germline CDR1 is GTSNPN and CDR2 is SVGIG (reference sequence). The trim removed 2 bases at V and 2 bases at J, leaving 19 bases unmatched. CDR3 length: 19 amino acids. The DNA for the CDR3 is TGTGCCTGGAGTTGGATGGGAGGGGAGAGGCCCCAGGTCACAGATACGCAGTATTTT. Protein: CAWSWMGGERPQVTDTQYF.

The rearrangement links TRBV25-1 to TRBJ2-7; D gene unclear. V lost 1 base, J lost 7 bases, and 8 bases lay in between. CDR1 MGHDK and CDR2 SYGVNS come from the germline V gene. This CDR3 is built from 12 residues. The CDR3 DNA is TGTGCCAGCAGTGAATTAGCCGGGGAGCAGTACTTC. Translation: CASSELAGEQYF.

The CDR3 loop reads CASSLIRAGGGVRDTQYF. The CDR3 region has the DNA TGTGCCAGCAGTTTAATACGGGCGGGAGGGGGTGTGAGAGATACGCAGTATTTT. J is TRBJ2-3 and V is TRBV28; 9 nucleotides line up with TRBD2. The CDR3 spans 18 residues. CDR1 is MDHEN and CDR2 is SYDVKM in the germline V gene. V shed 2 bases and J 5 bases; nucleotides not matched to a gene: 14.

This clone has just one count. This chain uses TRBV15 with TRBJ1-5; 8 bases are shared with TRBD1. The CDR3 is 15 amino acids. The J segment lost 6 bases and the V segment lost 1 base, leaving 5 bases of the junction unmatched. From germline, CDR1 is LNHNV and CDR2 YYDKDF (reference sequence). CDR3 region: CATSRVHRGSQPQHF. For the CDR3, the DNA is TGTGCCACCAGCAGAGTTCACAGGGGGAGTCAGCCCCAGCATTTT.

The rearrangement joins TRBV29-1 to TRBJ2-1; 8 bases agree with TRBD2. CDR3 length: 14 amino acids. CDR1 is SQVTM, CDR2 ANQGSEA, per germline. V was clipped by 4 bases and J by 10 bases; unmatched bases: 12. CDR3 bases: TGCAGCGTTGCTCGCTCTCCAGCGGGAGTAGAGCAGTTCTTC. Its protein is CSVARSPAGVEQFF.

V gene TRBV30 combines with J gene TRBJ2-2, with D tentatively TRBD1 (5 bases). V was pared by 5 bases and J by 4 bases, with 11 bases between. The CDR3 runs 13 residues. Germline V gene data show CDR1 as GTSNPN and CDR2 as SVGIG (reference sequence). The CDR3 here is CAWARGFTGELFF. CDR3 nucleotides: TGTGCCTGGGCTAGGGGTTTCACCGGGGAGCTGTTTTTT.

The V and J genes are TRBV4-1 and TRBJ1-1; the match to TRBD1 covers 7 bases. Germline loops: CDR1 MGHRA, CDR2 YSYEKL. There are 15 residues in the CDR3. The trim removed 0 bases at V and 9 bases at J, leaving 10 bases unmatched. Here the CDR3 DNA reads TGCGCCAGCAGCCAAGATGAGGGGGCGACATTGCAAGCTTTCTTT. It is translated as CASSQDEGATLQAFF.

V and J are TRBV2 and TRBJ1-2, with D tentatively TRBD1 (5 bases). Germline CDR1 and CDR2: SNHLY and FYNNEI. The CDR3 totals 12 residues. V was pared by 6 bases and J by 8 bases, with 13 bases between. The CDR3 coding sequence is TGTGCCAGCAGGGATCAGGGTGAGGGCTACACCTTC. Translated, it gives CASRDQGEGYTF.

The V gene is TRBV4-1, the J gene TRBJ1-5; D unresolved. CDR3 length: 14 residues. V was cut by 0 bases and J by 7 bases, with 10 bases left in between. The V gene's germline CDR1 is MGHRA and CDR2 YSYEKL. Here the CDR3 reads CASSQEVLGQPQHF. The CDR3 nucleotides read TGCGCCAGCAGCCAAGAAGTTCTGGGCCAGCCCCAGCATTTT.

V and J are TRBV2 and TRBJ2-7; TRBD1 matches 9 bases. This CDR3 has 15 amino acids. J lost 5 bases, V lost 6 bases, and 11 bases had no gene match. CDR1 is SNHLY and CDR2 is FYNNEI in the germline V gene. Here the CDR3 DNA reads TGTGCCAGCAGAAATCACAGGGGGCAAGGGAACGAGCAGTACTTC. It yields the protein CASRNHRGQGNEQYF.

This chain connects TRBV9 to TRBJ1-1; TRBD1 agrees at 8 bases. From germline, CDR1 is SGDLS and CDR2 YYNGEE. Trimming took 2 bases from V and 0 from J; bases not matched to a gene: 6. The CDR3 sequence is 16 residues long. CDR3 loop: CASSVTGTGMNTEAFF. The CDR3 nucleotides read TGTGCCAGCAGCGTGACCGGGACAGGAATGAACACTGAAGCTTTCTTT.